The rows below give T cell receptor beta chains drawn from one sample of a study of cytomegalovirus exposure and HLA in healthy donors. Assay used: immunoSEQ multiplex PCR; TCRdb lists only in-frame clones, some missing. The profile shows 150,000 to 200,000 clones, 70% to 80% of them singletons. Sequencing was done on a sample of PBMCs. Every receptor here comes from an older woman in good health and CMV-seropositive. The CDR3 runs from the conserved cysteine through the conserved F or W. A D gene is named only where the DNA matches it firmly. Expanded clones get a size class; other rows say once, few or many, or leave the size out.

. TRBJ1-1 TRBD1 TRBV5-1 TGCGCCAGCAGCGAGGGACAGGGATTTGCTGAAGCTTTCTTT CASSEGQGFAEAFF
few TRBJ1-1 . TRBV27 TGTGCCAGCAGCCTACAGGGAACTGAAGCTTTCTTT CASSLQGTEAFF
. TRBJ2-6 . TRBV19 TGTGCCAGTAGTAGCGACAGCTCTGGGGCCAACGTCCTGACTTTC CASSSDSSGANVLTF
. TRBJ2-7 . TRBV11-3 TGTGCCAGCAGCTTAGATTTTGGGAGCGAGCAGTACTTC CASSLDFGSEQYF
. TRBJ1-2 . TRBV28 TGTGCCACCTCGGACACCCGGGGGGTTAACTATGGCTACACCTTC CATSDTRGVNYGYTF
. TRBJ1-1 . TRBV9 TGTGCCAGCAGCGTTAACGCCGGTTTTGAAGCTTTCTTT CASSVNAGFEAFF
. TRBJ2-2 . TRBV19 TGTGCCAGTACGAGGGCAGCCACCGGGGAGCTGTTTTTT CASTRAATGELFF
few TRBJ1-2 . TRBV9 TGTGCCAGCAGCGGAGCCCAGACAGGTTACTATGGCTACACCTTC CASSGAQTGYYGYTF
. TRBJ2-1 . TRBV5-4 TGTGCCAGCAGCTTGCCCCGGAGCTCCTACAATGAGCAGTTCTTC CASSLPRSSYNEQFF
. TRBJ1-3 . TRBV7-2 TGTGCCAGCAGCTTATCAGAAAATGGAAACACCATATATTTT CASSLSENGNTIYF
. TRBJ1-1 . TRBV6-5 TGTGCCAGCAGTTACGGAGACAACACTGAAGCTTTCTTT CASSYGDNTEAFF
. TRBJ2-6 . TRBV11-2 TGTGCCAGCAGCCCTCTCATCTCTGGGGCCAACGGCCTGACTTTC CASSPLISGANGLTF
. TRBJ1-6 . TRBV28 TGTGCCAGCAGTTTCTCCGGGACATTCCGAACTCGCTATAATTCACCCCTCCACTTT CASSFSGTFRTRYNSPLHF
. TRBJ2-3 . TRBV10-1 TGCGCCAGCAGTGATGGGGAGGTAGCAGATACGCAGTATTTT CASSDGEVADTQYF
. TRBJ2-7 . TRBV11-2 TGTGCCAGCAGCTTACGGCGGGACTACGAGCAGTACTTC CASSLRRDYEQYF
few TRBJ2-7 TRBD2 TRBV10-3 TGTGCCATCAGTGGTGGAGGGACTAGGACTAGCGGGAGTGACGCCTTTGCCTACGAGCAGTACTTC CAISGGGTRTSGSDAFAYEQYF
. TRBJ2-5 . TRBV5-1 TGCGCCAGCAGTTCAGGGTTCGAGGAGACCCAGTACTTC CASSSGFEETQYF
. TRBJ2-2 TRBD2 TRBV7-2 TGTGCCAGCAGCTTGTGGGGGAGGGACACCGGGGAGCTGTTTTTT CASSLWGRDTGELFF
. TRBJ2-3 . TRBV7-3 TGTGCCAGCAGCTTCCGGGATGTCGCAGATACGCAGTATTTT CASSFRDVADTQYF
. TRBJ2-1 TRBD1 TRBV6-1 TGTGCCAGCAGTACGACAGGGACCTACAATGAGCAGTTCTTC CASSTTGTYNEQFF
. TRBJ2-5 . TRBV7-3 TGTGCCAGCAGCACAGGGACGGAAGAGACCCAGTACTTC CASSTGTEETQYF
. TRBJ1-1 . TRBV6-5 TGTGCCAGCAGACCTCCGACAGTGAACACTGAAGCTTTCTTT CASRPPTVNTEAFF
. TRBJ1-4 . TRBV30 TGTGCCTGGAGCCCCTTAGACACGGCTAATGAAAAACTGTTTTTT CAWSPLDTANEKLFF
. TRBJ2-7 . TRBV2 TGTGCCAGCAGTGAGGGCAGTTACGAGCAGTACTTC CASSEGSYEQYF
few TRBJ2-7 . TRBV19 TGTGCCAGTAGTATAGCTCCCTCCTACGAGCAGTACTTC CASSIAPSYEQYF
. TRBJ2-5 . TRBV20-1 TGCAGTCTTGCGGTACAAGAGACCCAGTACTTC CSLAVQETQYF
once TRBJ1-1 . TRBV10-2 TGCGCCAGCACTCAGGCTAACACTGAAGCTTTCTTT CASTQANTEAFF
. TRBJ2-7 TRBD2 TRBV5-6 TGTGCCAGCAGCTTGTATCTTAGCGGGAGCGAGCAGTACTTC CASSLYLSGSEQYF
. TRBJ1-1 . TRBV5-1 TGCGCCAGCAGCATCAGGGACTTGCGTGAAGCTTTCTTT CASSIRDLREAFF
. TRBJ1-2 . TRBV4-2 TGTGCCAGCAGCCAAGACGAGCATTCCTATGGCTACACCTTC CASSQDEHSYGYTF
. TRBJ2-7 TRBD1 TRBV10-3 TGTGCCATCCAACAGGGGGAGTCCTACGAGCAGTACTTC CAIQQGESYEQYF
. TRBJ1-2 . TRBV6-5 TGTGCCAGCAGTTACAGTGGGGGAGGGGACTATGGCTACACCTTC CASSYSGGGDYGYTF
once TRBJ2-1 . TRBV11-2 TGTGCCAGCAGCTTTGGGGCCCTCTACAATGAGCAGTTCTTC CASSFGALYNEQFF
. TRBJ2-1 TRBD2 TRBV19 TGTGCCAGTAGTATATTAGCCCGAGGGCTAGCGGAAGACAATGAGCAGTTCTTC CASSILARGLAEDNEQFF
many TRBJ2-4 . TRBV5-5 TGTGCCAGCAGCCCGGGAGTCGGCAAAAACATTCAGTACTTC CASSPGVGKNIQYF
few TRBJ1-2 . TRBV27 TGTGCCAGCAGTTTAAAGGGAGGCTATGGCTACACCTTC CASSLKGGYGYTF
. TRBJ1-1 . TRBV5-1 TGCGCCAGCAGCCTGGGACTGAGCGAAGCTTTCTTT CASSLGLSEAFF
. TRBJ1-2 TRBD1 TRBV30 TGTGCCGAAGGTTGGGGGACAGGGCGGGGTAACTATGGCTACACCTTC CAEGWGTGRGNYGYTF
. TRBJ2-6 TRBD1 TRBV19 TGTGCCAGTAGTATGGGACAGGGTTTTGCTGGGGCCAACGGCCTGACTTTC CASSMGQGFAGANGLTF
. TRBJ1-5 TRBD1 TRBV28 TGTGCCAGCAGTCCCCGACAGGGGAATGGCAATCAGCCCCAGCATTTT CASSPRQGNGNQPQHF
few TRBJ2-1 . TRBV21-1 TGTGCCAGCAGCCAGACAGGGATCATTGAGCAGTTCTTC CASSQTGIIEQFF
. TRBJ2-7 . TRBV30 TGTGCCTGGAGTGTAGCGCGGGATCACTACGAGCAGTACTTC CAWSVARDHYEQYF